This T cell receptor beta chain was identified during a study of human T cells and chemical hapten exposure. On the study more broadly: Enrolled patients were predominantly female and had alopecia areata, totalis or universalis. Whole-study results and caveats: Donors were affected by alopecia, so their immune reaction might vary from that of healthy individuals.

TCRdb redid the calling of the RACE reads with MiXCR, one entry per CDR3 protein. The table shows around 77,000 distinct CDR3 sequences, with over 7.5% occurring only once. Stated time point: patch test 1, 2 weeks after DPC sensitization. Specified treatment: therapeutic diphenylcyclopropenone sensitization with weekly scalp DPC. Trimming removed 6 bases from V and 2 bases from J; junction bases left unmatched: 3. This CDR3 is built from 13 residues. Germline loops: CDR1 GTSNPN, CDR2 SVGIG (reference sequence). This clonotype was counted ten times or more. Its antigen is unknown. The sample was whole blood, taken in connection with sensitization to the hapten diphenylcyclopropenone (DPC). This TCR was sampled from a woman aged 40 to 50 with alopecia areata. Some clones in this sample may be carry-over from other donors' samples. The chain employs TRBV30 and TRBJ2-1, with 8 bases aligning to TRBD1. The CDR3: CACTGGPYNEQFF. CDR3 sequence (DNA): TGTGCCTGTACAGGGGGACCCTACAATGAGCAGTTCTTC.